The rows below give T cell receptor beta chains drawn from one sample of a study of T-cell memory formation after mild COVID-19. TCRdb independently ran MiXCR on the 5' RACE reads; one entry per CDR3 protein. The profile shows about 400,000 distinct CDR3 sequences, about 15% of them singletons. What was sequenced was PBMCs or a T cell subset sorted from them (not recorded which). The receptors derive from a man aged 18 to 29 who had mild COVID-19 (a few samples of this study predate the infection). Cell type and time point are not known. Both conserved end residues are part of each CDR3. A D gene is named only where the DNA matches it firmly. For some rows the clone size is stated as once, few or many, or as a class when expanded; others skip it.

v_call,d_call,j_call,clone_size,cdr3_nt,cdr3_aa
TRBV5-1,TRBD2,TRBJ2-5,many,TGTGCCAGCAGGCCGGGACTAGCGGGGGAGACCCAGTACTTC,CASRPGLAGETQYF
TRBV4-2,TRBD2,TRBJ2-2,NA,TGTGCCAGCAGCCAAGGGCGGGGGGGCCTTACGGGGGAGCTGTTTTTT,CASSQGRGGLTGELFF
TRBV3-1,TRBD2,TRBJ2-3,NA,TGTGCCAGCAGCTCCCGGACTAGCGGGAGCACAGATACGCAGTATTTT,CASSSRTSGSTDTQYF
TRBV7-9,NA,TRBJ1-1,NA,TGTGCCAGCAGCTTAGAGTTGATGTTAGGAGCTTTCTTT,CASSLELMLGAFF
TRBV12-3/TRBV12-4,TRBD1,TRBJ2-1,NA,TGTGCCAGCAGTTTAGGACAGGGCGTCCACAATGAGCAGTTCTTC,CASSLGQGVHNEQFF
TRBV5-1,TRBD1,TRBJ2-3,many,TGCGCCAGCAGGAGGGGACAGACAGATACGCAGTATTTT,CASRRGQTDTQYF
TRBV12-3/TRBV12-4,TRBD1,TRBJ1-5,many,TGTGCCACCTCCGGGACAGTAAGCCAGCCCCAGCATTTT,CATSGTVSQPQHF
TRBV20-1,TRBD2,TRBJ2-1,few,TGCAGTGCTAGAGATAGCGGGAGCTCCTACAATGAGCAGTTCTTC,CSARDSGSSYNEQFF
TRBV4-2,NA,TRBJ1-1,few,TGTGCCAGCAGCCACACTCCCGCCACTGAAGCTTTCTTT,CASSHTPATEAFF
TRBV29-1,TRBD2,TRBJ2-1,NA,TGCAGCGTTGAAATGGGACTAGAGTGGAATGAGCAGTTCTTC,CSVEMGLEWNEQFF
TRBV5-1,TRBD1,TRBJ2-7,few,TGCGCCAGCAGCTTCCAGACAGGGAACGAGCAGTACTTC,CASSFQTGNEQYF
TRBV5-1,NA,TRBJ1-1,few,TGCGCCAGCAAGGGGGACCCAAACAAGAACACTGAAGCTTTCTTT,CASKGDPNKNTEAFF
TRBV27,NA,TRBJ1-6,NA,TGTGCCAGCAGTTTAACGGGGTCGAGGTCACCCCTCCACTTT,CASSLTGSRSPLHF